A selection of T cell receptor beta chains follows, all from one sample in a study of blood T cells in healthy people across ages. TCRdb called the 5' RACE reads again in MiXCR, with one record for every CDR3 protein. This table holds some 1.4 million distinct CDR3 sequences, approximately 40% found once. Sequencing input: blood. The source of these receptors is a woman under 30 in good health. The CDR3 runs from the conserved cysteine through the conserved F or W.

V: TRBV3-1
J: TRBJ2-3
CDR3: CPSSPPLRQSEAQYF

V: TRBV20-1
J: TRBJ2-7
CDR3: CSATTGGISYEQYF

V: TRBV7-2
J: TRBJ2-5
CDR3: CASSPRLAGAQETQYF

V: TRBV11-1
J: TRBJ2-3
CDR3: CASSLTGLEGASTDTQYF

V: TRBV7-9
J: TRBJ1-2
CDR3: CASSSQGGLDYGYTF

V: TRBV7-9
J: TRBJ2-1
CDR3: CASSLAGGSVVNGQFF

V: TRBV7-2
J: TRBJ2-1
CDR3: CASSQTSGRFFEQFF

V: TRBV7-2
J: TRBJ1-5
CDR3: CASSSGQGRLAPQHF

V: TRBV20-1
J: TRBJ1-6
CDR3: CSARPGTGNNSPLHF

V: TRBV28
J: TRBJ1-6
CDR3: CATLRRDSYNSPLHF

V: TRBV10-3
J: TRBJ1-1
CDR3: CALQAAGDAEAFF

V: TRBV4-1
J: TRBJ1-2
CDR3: CASSQADTVYGYTF

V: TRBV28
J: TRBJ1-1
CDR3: CASTLRGTEAFF

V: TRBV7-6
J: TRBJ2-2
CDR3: CASSRRTGGWTGELFF

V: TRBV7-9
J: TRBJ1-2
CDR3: CASSHGPEYGYTF

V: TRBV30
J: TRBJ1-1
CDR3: CAWSASGPEAFF

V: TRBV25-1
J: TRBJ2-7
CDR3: CASAAPGTYEQYF

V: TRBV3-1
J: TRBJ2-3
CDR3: CASSQRIGGGTDTQYF

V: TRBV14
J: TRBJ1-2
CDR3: CASSSGPMENGYTF

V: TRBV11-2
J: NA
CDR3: CASSLSRIGNEQYF

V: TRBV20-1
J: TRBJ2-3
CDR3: CSANDHSGVFTDTQYF

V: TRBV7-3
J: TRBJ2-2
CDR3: CASSSGYLNTGELFF

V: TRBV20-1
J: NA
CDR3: CSARTSGGESYNEQYF

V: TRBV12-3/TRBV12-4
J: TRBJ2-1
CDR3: CASSPTSGGIRSYNEQFF

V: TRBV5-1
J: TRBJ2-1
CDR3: CASSELGLNEQFF

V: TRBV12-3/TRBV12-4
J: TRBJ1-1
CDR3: CASTPGNTEAFF

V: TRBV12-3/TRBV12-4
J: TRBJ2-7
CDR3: CASSFGWTGVTSGIEQYF

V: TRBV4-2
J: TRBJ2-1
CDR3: CASSQERGTSYNEQFF

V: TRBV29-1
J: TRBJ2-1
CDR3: CSVTPTSGGSSSYNEQFF

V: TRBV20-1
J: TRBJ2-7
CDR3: CSVGQGLSYEQYF

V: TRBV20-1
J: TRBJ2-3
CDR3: CSARSTGTSGSWSTDTQYF

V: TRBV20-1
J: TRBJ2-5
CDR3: CSARPVDEQYF

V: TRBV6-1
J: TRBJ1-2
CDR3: CASSENWEGANYGYTF

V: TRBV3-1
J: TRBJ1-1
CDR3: CASSPRGRTEAFF

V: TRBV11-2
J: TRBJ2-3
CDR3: CASSSAFLASSTDTQYF

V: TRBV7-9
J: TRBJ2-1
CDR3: CASSFLAGGLNEQFF

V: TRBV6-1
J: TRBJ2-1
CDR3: CASSEAASGTIYNEQFF

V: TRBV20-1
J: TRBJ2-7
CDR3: CSARSGALDEQYF

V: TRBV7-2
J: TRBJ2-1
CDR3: CASSTSGVSYNEQFF

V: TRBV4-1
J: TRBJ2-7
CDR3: CASSLSGGDSIGEQYF

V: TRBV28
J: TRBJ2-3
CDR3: CASIPLGISTDTQYF

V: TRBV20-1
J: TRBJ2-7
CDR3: CSAPVGGVYEQYF

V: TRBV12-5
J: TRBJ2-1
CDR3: CASGLVLEGVTYNEQFF

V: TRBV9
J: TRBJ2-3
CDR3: CASSVEALVGGTDTQYF

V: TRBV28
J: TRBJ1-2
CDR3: CASSVGRHTGGYTF